This T cell receptor beta chain is from a study of PD-L1 blockade in urothelial cancer. For the study at large: About 90% of the roughly 29 patients were men who had bladder-origin urothelial cancer.

This CDR3 has 14 amino acids. Germline V gives CDR1 MNHEY, CDR2 SMNVEV (reference sequence). V was pared by 2 bases and J by 4 bases, with 11 bases between. Time point specified: peripheral blood 6 weeks after treatment start. TCRdb's table, derived via immunoSEQ multiplex PCR, lists solely in-frame clones and lacks some. The table records around 50,000 clones, roughly 84% of them present only once. Sequenced material: PBMCs, taken around atezolizumab (anti-PD-L1) treatment. V is TRBV27 and J is TRBJ1-2; D is unresolved. The TCR was taken from a man over 45 with urothelial cancer. The CDR3 region is CASSLKPIRYGYTF. The DNA of the CDR3 is TGTGCCAGCAGTTTAAAGCCGATCCGCTATGGCTACACCTTC.